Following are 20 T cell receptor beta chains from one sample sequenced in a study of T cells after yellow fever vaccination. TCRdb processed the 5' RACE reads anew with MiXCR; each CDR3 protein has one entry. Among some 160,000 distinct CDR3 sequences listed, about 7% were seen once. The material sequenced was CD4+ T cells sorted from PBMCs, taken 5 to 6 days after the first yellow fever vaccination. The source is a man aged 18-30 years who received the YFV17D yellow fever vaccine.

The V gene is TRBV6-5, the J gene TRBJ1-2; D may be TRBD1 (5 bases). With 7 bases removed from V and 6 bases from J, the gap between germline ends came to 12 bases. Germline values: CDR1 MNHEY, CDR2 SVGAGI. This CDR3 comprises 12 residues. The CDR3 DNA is TGTGCCAGCATGGACGGGACGAATGGCTACACCTTC. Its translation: CASMDGTNGYTF.

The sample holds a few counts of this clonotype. CDR3 region: CASSVMATGGEKLFF. DNA for the CDR3: TGTGCCAGCAGCGTAATGGCGACAGGGGGTGAAAAACTGTTTTTT. The V call is TRBV7-6, the J call TRBJ1-4; 9 nucleotides line up with TRBD1. Germline V gene sequence: CDR1 SGHVS, CDR2 FNYEAQ. The CDR3 has 15 residues. V was pared by 5 bases and J by 7 bases, with 8 bases of the junction left unmatched.

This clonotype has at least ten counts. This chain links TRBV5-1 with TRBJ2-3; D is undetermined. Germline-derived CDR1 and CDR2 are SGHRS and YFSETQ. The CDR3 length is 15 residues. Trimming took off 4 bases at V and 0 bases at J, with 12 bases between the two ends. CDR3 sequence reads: CASSVYKSSTDTQYF. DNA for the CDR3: TGCGCCAGCAGCGTCTACAAGTCTAGCACAGATACGCAGTATTTT. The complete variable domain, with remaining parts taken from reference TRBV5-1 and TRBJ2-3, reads KAGVTQTPRYLIKTRGQQVTLSCSPISGHRSVSWYQQTPGQGLQFLFEYFSETQRNKGNFPGRFSGRQFSNSRSEMNVSTLELGDSALYLCASSVYKSSTDTQYFGPGTRLTVL.

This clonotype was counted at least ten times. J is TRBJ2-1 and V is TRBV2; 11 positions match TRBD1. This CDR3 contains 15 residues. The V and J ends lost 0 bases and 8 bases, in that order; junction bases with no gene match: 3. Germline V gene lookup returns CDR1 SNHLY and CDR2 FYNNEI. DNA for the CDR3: TGTGCCAGCAGTGAAGCGAGGACAGGGGGCGATGAGCAGTTCTTC. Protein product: CASSEARTGGDEQFF.

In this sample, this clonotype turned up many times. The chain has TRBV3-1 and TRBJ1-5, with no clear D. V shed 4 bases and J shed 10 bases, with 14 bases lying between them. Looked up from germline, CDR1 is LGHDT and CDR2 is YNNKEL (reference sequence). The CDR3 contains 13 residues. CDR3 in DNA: TGTGCCAGCAGCCCCGGGATCGAAAGTCCCCAGCATTTT. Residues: CASSPGIESPQHF.

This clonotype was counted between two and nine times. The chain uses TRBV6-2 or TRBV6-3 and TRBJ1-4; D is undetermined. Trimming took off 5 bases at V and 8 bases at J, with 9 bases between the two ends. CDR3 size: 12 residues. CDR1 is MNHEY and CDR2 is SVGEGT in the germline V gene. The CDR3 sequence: CASSAIIEKLFF. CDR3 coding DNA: TGTGCCAGCAGTGCGATAATCGAAAAACTGTTTTTT.

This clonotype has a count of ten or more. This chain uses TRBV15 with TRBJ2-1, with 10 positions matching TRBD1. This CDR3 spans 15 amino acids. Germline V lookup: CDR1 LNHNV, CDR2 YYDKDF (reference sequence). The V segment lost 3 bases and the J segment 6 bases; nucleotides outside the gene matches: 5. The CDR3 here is CATSREGQGFNEQFF. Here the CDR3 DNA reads TGTGCCACCAGCAGGGAGGGACAGGGGTTCAATGAGCAGTTCTTC.

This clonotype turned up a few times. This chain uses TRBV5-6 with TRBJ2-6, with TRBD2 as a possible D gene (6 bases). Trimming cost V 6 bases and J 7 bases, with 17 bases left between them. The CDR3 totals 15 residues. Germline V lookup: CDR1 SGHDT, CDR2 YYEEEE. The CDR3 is CASIPSAGVANVLTF. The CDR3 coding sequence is TGTGCCAGCATCCCTAGCGCGGGTGTAGCCAACGTCCTGACTTTC.

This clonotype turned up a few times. The CDR3 DNA is TGTGCCAGCAGCTATCCCGGCCGGACAGGGGGGGAAGAGACCCAGTACTTC. Translated: CASSYPGRTGGEETQYF. J is TRBJ2-5 and V is TRBV11-2; 10 nucleotides agree with TRBD1. Germline CDR1 is SGHAT and CDR2 is FQNNGV. V was clipped by 4 bases and J by 3 bases; unmatched bases: 11. CDR3 length equals 17 residues.

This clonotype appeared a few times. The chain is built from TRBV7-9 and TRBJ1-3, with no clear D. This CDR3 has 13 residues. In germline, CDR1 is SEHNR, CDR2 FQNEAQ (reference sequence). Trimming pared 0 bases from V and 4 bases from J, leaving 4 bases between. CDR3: CASSLAEGNTIYF. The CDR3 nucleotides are TGTGCCAGCAGCTTAGCTGAGGGAAACACCATATATTTT.

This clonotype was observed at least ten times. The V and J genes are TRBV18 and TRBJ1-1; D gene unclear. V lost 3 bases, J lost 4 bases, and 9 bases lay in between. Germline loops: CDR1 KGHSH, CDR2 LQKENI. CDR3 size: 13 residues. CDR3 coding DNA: TGTGCCAGCTCACCGGCCAGGCGCACTGAAGCTTTCTTT. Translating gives CASSPARRTEAFF.

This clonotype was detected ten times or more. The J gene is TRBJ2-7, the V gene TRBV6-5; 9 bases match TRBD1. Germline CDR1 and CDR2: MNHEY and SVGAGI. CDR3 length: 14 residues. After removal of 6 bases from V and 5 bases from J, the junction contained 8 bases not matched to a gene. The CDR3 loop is CASRSDRGIDEQYF. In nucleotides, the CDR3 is TGTGCCAGCAGATCCGACAGGGGGATCGACGAGCAGTACTTC.

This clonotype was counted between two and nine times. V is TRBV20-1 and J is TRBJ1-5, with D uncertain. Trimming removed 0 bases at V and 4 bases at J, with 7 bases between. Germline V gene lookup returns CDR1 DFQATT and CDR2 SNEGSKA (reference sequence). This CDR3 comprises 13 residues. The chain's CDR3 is CSARETANQPQHF. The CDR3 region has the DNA TGCAGTGCTAGAGAAACAGCGAATCAGCCCCAGCATTTT.

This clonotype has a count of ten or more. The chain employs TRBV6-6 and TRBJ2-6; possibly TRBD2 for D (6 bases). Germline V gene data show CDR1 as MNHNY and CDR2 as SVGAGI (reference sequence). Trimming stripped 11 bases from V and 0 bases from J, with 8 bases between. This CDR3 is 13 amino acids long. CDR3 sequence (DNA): TGTGCCGGACTAAACTCTGGGGCCAACGTCCTGACTTTC. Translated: CAGLNSGANVLTF.

CDR3 sequence (DNA): TGTGCCAGCAGCCCCGAAGATCAGCCCCAGCATTTT. Protein: CASSPEDQPQHF. The chain combines TRBV7-9 with TRBJ1-5; no clear D gene. Between the trimmed V and J ends, which lost 5 bases and 5 bases, there was a span of 7 bases. Germline CDR1 is SEHNR and CDR2 is FQNEAQ (reference sequence). This CDR3 contains 12 residues.

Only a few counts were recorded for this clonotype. The CDR3 bases are TGCGCCAGCATGGGCCAGAGCACAGATACGCAGTATTTT. It translates to CASMGQSTDTQYF. The rearrangement uses TRBV5-1 and TRBJ2-3; no clear D. From germline, CDR1 is SGHRS and CDR2 YFSETQ. This CDR3 comprises 13 residues. V lost 6 bases and J lost 0, with 8 bases in between.

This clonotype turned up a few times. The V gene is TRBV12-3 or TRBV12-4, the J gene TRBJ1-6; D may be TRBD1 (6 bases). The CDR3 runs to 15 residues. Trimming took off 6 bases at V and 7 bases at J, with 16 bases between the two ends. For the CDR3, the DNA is TGTGCCAGCAGGCCGGGGGCGGCGAGGAATTCACCCCTCCACTTT. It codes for CASRPGAARNSPLHF.

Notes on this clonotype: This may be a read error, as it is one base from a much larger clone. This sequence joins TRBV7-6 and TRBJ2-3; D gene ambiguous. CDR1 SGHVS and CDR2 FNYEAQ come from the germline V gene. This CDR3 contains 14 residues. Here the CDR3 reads CASSLVGYTDTHYF. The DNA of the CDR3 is TGTGCCAGCAGCTTAGTAGGGTACACAGATACGCACTATTTT.

CDR3 nucleotide sequence: TGTGCCAGTAGTATCGCGCTAGCGGGGGATACGCAGTATTTT. Translation: CASSIALAGDTQYF. The V gene is TRBV19, the J gene TRBJ2-3; 9 bases agree with TRBD2. CDR1 LNHDA and CDR2 SQIVND come from the germline V gene (reference sequence). V dropped 3 bases and J dropped 6; count of bases not matched to a gene: 4. This CDR3 is built from 14 residues.

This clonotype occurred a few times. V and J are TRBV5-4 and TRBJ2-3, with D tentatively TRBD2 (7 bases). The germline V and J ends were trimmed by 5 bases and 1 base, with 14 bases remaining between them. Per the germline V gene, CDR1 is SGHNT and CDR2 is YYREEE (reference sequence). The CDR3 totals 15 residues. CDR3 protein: CASSFGGRGTDTQYF. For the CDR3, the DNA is TGTGCCAGCAGTTTCGGGGGGCGAGGCACAGATACGCAGTATTTT.